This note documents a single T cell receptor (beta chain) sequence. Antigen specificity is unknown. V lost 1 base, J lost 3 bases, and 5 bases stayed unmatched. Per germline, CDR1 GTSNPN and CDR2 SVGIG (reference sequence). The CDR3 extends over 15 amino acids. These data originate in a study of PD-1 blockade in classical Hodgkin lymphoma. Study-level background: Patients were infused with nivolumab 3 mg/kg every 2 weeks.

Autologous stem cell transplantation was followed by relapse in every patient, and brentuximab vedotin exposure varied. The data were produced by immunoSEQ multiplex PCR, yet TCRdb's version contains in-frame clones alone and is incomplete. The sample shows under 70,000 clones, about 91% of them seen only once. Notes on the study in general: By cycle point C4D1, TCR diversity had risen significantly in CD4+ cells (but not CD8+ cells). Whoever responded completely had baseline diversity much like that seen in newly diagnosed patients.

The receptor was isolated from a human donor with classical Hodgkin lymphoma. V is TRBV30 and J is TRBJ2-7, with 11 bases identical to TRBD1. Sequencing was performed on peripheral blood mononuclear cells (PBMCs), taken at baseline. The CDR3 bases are TGTGCCTGGAGTGCCCTCGGGACAGGGGGCTACGAGCAGTACTTC. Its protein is CAWSALGTGGYEQYF.